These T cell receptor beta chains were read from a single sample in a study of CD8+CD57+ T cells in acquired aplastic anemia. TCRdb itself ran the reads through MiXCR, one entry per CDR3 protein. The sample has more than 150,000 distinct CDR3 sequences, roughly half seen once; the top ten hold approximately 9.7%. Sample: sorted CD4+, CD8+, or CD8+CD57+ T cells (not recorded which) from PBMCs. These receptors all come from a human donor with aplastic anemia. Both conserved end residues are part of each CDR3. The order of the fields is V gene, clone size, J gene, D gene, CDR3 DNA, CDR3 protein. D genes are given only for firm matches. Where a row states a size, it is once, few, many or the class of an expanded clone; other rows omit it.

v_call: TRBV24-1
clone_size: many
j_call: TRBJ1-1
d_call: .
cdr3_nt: TGTGCCACCAGTGATTCCTCGGGTGGCGAAGCTTTCTTT
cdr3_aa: CATSDSSGGEAFF

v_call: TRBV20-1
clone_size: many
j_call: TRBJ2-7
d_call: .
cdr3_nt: TGCAGTGCTAGGGGGTCGTCCGAGCAGTACTTC
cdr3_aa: CSARGSSEQYF

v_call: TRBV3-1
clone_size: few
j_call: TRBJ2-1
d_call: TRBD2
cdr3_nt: TGTGCCAGCAGCCAAGCAACCGGGACTAGGCCCTACAATGAGCAGTTCTTC
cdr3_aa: CASSQATGTRPYNEQFF

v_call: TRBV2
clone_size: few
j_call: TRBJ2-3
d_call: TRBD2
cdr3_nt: TGTGCCAGCAGTGGTGTTAGCGGGGTCACAGATACGCAGTATTTT
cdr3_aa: CASSGVSGVTDTQYF

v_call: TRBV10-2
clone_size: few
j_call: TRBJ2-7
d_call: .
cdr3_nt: TGCGCCAGCAGTGAAGTAGTAGAGACCTACGAGCAGTACTTC
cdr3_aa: CASSEVVETYEQYF

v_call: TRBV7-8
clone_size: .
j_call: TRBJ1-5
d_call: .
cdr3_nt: TGTGCCAGCAGCTTAGAAGGCTATAGCAATCAGCCCCAGCATTTT
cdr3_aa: CASSLEGYSNQPQHF

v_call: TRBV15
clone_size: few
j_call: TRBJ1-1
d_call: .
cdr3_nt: TGTGCCACCAGCAGAGCCCATGCCAGGGTCGGTACTGAAGCTTTCTTT
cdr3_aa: CATSRAHARVGTEAFF

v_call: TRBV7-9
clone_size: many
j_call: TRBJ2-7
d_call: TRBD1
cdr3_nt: TGTGCCAGCAACCAACAGGGGAACCACGAGCAGTACTTC
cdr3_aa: CASNQQGNHEQYF

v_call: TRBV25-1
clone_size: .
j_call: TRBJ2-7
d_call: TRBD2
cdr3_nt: TGTGCCAGCATCGACGGGACTAGCAACTACGAGCAGTACTTC
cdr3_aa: CASIDGTSNYEQYF

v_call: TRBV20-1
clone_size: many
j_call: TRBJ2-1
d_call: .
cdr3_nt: TGCAGTGCTAGTCCTCTAGGCGGGTACGACAATGAGCAGTTCTTC
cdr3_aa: CSASPLGGYDNEQFF

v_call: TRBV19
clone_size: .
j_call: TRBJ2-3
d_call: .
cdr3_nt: TGTGCCAGTACCCCTTGGAGTGGTGGGGGTAGCACAGATACGCAGTATTTT
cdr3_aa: CASTPWSGGGSTDTQYF

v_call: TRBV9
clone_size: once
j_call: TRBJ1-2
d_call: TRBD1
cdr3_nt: TGTGCCAGCAGCCCCCGGACAGGGCCGGACCATGGCTACACCTTC
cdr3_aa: CASSPRTGPDHGYTF

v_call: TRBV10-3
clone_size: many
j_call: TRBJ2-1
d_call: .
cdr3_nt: TGTGCCATCAGTGATAGGGCAGGGGCCTACAATGAGCAGTTCTTC
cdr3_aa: CAISDRAGAYNEQFF

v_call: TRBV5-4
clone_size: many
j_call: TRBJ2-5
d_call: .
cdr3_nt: TGTGCCAGCAGCGGGGGACTACAGGGCCTCCAAGAGACCCAGTACTTC
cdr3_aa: CASSGGLQGLQETQYF

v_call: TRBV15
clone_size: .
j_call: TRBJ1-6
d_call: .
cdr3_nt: TGTGCCACCAGCGTTAACCCCAATAATTCACCCCTCCACTTT
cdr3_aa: CATSVNPNNSPLHF

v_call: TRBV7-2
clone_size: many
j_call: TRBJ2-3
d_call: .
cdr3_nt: TGTGCCAGCACCTCACGACCCCGCACAGATACGCAGTATTTT
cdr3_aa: CASTSRPRTDTQYF

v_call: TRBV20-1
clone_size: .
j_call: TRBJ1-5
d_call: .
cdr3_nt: TGCAGTGCTAGAGAGGGGGCGGTCAATCAGCCCCAGCATTTT
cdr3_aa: CSAREGAVNQPQHF

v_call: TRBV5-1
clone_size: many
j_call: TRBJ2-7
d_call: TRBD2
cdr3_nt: TGCGCCAGCAGCCAGCGGACTAGCAACTACGAGCAGTACTTC
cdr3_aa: CASSQRTSNYEQYF

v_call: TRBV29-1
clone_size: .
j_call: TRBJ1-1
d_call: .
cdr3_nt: TGCAGCGGCTGGGACGGAATGAACACTGAAGCTTTCTTT
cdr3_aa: CSGWDGMNTEAFF

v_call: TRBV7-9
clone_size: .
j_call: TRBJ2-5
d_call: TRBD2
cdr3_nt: TGTGCCAGCAGCGGACTAGCGGGGGGGTTCCAAGAGACCCAGTACTTC
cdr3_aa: CASSGLAGGFQETQYF

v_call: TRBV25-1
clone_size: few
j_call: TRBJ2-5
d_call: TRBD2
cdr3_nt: TGTGCCAGCAGTGAAGGGGGGGGAGGACTAGCGGTGGAGACCCAGTACTTC
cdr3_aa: CASSEGGGGLAVETQYF

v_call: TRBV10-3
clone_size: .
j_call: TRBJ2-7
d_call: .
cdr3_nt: TGTGCCATCAGTATTAGGCCCGTATACGAGCAGTACTTC
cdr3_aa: CAISIRPVYEQYF

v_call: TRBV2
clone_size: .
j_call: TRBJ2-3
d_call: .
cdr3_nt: TGTGCCAGCAGTGGTCAGGGGACAAGGACAGATACGCAGTATTTT
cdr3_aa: CASSGQGTRTDTQYF

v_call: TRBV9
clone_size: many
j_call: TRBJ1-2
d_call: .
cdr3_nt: TGTGCCAGCAGCGTAAACCCGAACTATGGCTACACCTTC
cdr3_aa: CASSVNPNYGYTF

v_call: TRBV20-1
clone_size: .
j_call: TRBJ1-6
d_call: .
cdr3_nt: TGCAGTGCTAGGGAACAGGGTAATTCACCCCTCCACTTT
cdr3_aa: CSAREQGNSPLHF

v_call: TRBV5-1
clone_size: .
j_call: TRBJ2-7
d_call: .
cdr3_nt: TGCGCCAGCAGCTTGGAGGGCCACGTGTCCTACGAGCAGTACTTC
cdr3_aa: CASSLEGHVSYEQYF

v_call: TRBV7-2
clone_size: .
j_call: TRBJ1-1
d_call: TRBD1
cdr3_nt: TGTGCCAGCAGCTTATTAGGGGGCGCGGGTAACACTGAAGCTTTCTTT
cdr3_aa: CASSLLGGAGNTEAFF

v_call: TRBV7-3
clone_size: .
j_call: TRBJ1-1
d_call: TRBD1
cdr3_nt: TGTGCCAGCAGCCCTTACCCAGGACAGGTTGAAGCTTTCTTT
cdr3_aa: CASSPYPGQVEAFF

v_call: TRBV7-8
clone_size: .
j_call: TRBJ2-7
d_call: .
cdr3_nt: TGTGCCAGCAGCTTAAACGCTAGGTCCTCCGAGCAGTACTTC
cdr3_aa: CASSLNARSSEQYF

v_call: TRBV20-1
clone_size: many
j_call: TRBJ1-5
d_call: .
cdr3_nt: TGCAGTGCACGAACCAGCAATCAGCCCCAGCATTTT
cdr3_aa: CSARTSNQPQHF

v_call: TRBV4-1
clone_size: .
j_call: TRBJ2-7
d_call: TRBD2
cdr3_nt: TGCGCCAGCAGCCAAGGGGGACTAGCGGGAGGTGGGGGCCCCTACGAGCAGTACTTC
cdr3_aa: CASSQGGLAGGGGPYEQYF

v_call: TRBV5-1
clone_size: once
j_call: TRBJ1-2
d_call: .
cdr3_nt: TGCGCCAGCAGCGGGGGAGGGTCCCTGTACTATGGCTACACCTTC
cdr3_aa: CASSGGGSLYYGYTF

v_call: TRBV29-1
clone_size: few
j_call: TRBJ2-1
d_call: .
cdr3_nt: TGCAGCGTTAAACCCCGTGCGGTTTACAATGAGCAGTTCTTC
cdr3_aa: CSVKPRAVYNEQFF

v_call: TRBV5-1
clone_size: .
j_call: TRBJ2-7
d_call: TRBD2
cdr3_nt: TGCGCCAGCAGCTTGAAGCGGGGTGGCGAGCAGTACTTC
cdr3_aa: CASSLKRGGEQYF

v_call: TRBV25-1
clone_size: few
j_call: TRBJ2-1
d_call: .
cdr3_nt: TGTGCCAGCAGTGAATCGTACACGTCGATCTTCTACAATGAGCAGTTCTTC
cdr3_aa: CASSESYTSIFYNEQFF

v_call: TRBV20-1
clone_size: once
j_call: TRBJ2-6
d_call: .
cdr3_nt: TGCAGTGCTAGAGCTGGGAGACCAAGCTCTGGGGCCAACGTCCTGACTTTC
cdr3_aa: CSARAGRPSSGANVLTF

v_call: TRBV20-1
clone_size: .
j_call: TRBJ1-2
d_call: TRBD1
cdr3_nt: TGCAGTGCCTGGGACAGGGCCGACTATGGCTACACCTTC
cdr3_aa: CSAWDRADYGYTF

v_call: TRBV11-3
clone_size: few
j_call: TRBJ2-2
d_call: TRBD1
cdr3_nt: TGTGCCAGCAGCAAGACAGGGTCCGGGGAGCTGTTTTTT
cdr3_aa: CASSKTGSGELFF

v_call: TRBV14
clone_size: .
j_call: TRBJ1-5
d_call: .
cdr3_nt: TGTGCCGGAATATGGGTTTTTGGCAATCAGCCCCAGCATTTT
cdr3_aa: CAGIWVFGNQPQHF

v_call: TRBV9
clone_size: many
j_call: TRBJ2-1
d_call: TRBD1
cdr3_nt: TGTGCCAGCAGCGTCACACAGGGGGCAGGCTCCTACAATGAGCAGTTCTTC
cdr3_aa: CASSVTQGAGSYNEQFF

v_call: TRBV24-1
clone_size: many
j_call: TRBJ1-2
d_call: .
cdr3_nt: TGTGCCACCTCGCAGGGGTCGTGGAATGGCTACACCTTC
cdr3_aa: CATSQGSWNGYTF

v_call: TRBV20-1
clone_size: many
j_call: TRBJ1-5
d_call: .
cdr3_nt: TGCAGCGCACAAGCCGATGGTTTTTGGAGCAATCAGCCCCAGCATTTT
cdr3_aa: CSAQADGFWSNQPQHF

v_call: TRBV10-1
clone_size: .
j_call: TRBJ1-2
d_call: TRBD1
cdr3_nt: TGCGCCAGCAGAACGGGGCGACCCGGGACAGCTGATGGCTGCACCTTC
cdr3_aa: CASRTGRPGTADGCTF

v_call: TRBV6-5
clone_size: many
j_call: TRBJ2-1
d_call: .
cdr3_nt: TGTGCCAGCAGTTACACGGCAGCCTACAATGAGCAGTTCTTC
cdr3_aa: CASSYTAAYNEQFF

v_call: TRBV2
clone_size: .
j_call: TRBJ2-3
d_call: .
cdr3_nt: TGTGCCAGCAGGGGCGGAACTAGCACAGATACGCAGTATTTT
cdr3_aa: CASRGGTSTDTQYF

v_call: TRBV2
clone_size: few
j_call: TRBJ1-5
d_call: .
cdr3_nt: TGTGCCAGCAGTGCGACAGGTAATCAGCCCCAGCATTTT
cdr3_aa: CASSATGNQPQHF

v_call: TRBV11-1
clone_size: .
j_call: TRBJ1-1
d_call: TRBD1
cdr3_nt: TGTGCCAGCAGCTCCTTAAACAGGGGTCGGGACACTGAAGCTTTCTTT
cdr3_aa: CASSSLNRGRDTEAFF

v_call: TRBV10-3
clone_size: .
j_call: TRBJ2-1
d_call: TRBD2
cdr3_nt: TGTGCCATCAGTGATGGCGGGGGTTACAATGAGCAGTTCTTC
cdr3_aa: CAISDGGGYNEQFF

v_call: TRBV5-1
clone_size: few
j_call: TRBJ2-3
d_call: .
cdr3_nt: TGCGCCAGCAGCTTCCTAGACCACACAGATACGCAGTATTTT
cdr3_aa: CASSFLDHTDTQYF

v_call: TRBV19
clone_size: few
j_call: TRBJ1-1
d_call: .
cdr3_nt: TGTGCCAGTAGTGCCACAGCGAACACTGAAGCTTTCTTT
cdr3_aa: CASSATANTEAFF

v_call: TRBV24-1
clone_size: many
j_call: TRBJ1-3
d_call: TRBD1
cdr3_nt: TGTGCCACCAGTGACCTTGGACAGGGTCGAAACACCATATATTTT
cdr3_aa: CATSDLGQGRNTIYF

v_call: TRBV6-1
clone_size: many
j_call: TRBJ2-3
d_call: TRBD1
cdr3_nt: TGTGCCTCAGGGGGCGCAGATACGCAGTATTTT
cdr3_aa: CASGGADTQYF

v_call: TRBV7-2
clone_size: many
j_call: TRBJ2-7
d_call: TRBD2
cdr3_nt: TGTGCCAGCAGCCCCTCGTCGCGGGTAGCGGGAGCCTACGAGCAGTACTTC
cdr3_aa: CASSPSSRVAGAYEQYF

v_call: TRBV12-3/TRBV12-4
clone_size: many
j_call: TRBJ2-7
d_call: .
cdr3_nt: TGTGCCAGCAGTTTATTTCAGGGTAGCGAGCAGTACTTC
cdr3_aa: CASSLFQGSEQYF

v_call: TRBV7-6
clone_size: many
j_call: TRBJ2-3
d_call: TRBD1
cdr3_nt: TGTGCCAGCAGCCCTCGACAGGGGGGCACAGATACGCAGTATTTT
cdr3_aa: CASSPRQGGTDTQYF

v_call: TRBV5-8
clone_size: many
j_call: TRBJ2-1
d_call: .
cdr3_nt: TGTGCCAGCAGCTTGGCTCTGGCAAACAATGAGCAGTTCTTC
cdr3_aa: CASSLALANNEQFF

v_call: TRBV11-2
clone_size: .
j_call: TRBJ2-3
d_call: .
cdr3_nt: TGTGCCAGCAGCCCATCTGGAGGGAGCACAGATACGCAGTATTTT
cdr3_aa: CASSPSGGSTDTQYF

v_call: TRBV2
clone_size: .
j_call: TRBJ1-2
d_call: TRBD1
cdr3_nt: TGTGCCAGCACCGACGGGACAGGGGGCTACTATGGCTACACCTTC
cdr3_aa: CASTDGTGGYYGYTF

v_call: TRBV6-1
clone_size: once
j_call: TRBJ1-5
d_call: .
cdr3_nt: TGTGCCAGCAGTCCCGCTCCCCCTCAGCCCCAGCATTTT
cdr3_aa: CASSPAPPQPQHF

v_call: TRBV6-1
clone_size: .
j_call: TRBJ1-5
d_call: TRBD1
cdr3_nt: TGTGCCAGCAGGACGGGTCGGGACAGGGTGAACGAGCATTTT
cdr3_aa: CASRTGRDRVNEHF